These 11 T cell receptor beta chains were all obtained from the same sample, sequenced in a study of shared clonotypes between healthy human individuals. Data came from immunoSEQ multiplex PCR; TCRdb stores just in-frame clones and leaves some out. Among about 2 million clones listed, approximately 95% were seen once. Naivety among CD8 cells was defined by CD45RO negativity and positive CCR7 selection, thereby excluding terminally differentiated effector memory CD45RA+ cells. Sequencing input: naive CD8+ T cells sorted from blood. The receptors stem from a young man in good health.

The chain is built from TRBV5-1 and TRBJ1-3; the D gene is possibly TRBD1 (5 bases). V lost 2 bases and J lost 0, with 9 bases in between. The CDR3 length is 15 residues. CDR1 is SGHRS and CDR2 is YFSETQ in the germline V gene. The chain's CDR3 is CASSLEGLSGNTIYF. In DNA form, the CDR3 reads TGCGCCAGCAGCTTAGAGGGGCTCTCTGGAAACACCATATATTTT.

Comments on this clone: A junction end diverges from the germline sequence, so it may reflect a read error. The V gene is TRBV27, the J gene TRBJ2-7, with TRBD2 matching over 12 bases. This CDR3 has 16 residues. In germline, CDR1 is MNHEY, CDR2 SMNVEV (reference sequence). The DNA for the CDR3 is TGTGCCAGCAGTTTAACTAGCGGGAGGACCTCCCACGAGCAGTACTTC. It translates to CASSLTSGRTSHEQYF.

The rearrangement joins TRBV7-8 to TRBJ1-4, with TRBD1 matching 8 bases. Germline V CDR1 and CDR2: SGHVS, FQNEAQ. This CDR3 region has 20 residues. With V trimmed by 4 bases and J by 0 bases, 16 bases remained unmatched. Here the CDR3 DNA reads TGTGCCAGCAGCTCACCCCGGGTCAGGGGGCTTCTATCAACTAATGAAAAACTGTTTTTT. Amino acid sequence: CASSSPRVRGLLSTNEKLFF.

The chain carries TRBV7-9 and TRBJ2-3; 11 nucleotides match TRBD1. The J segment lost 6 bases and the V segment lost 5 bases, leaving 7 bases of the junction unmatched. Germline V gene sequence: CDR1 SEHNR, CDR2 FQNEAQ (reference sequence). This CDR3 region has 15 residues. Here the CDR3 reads CASSTGTGGWDTQYF. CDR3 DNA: TGTGCCAGCAGCACCGGGACAGGGGGATGGGATACGCAGTATTTT.

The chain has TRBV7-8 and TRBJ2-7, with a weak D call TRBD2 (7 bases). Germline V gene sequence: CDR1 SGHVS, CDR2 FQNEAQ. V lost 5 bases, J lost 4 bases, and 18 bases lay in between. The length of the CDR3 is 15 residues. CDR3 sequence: CASSLQGGLGYEQYF. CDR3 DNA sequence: TGTGCCAGCAGCCTACAGGGCGGACTAGGTTACGAGCAGTACTTC. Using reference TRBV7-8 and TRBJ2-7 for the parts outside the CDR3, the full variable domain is GAGVSQSPRYKVAKRGQDVALRCDPISGHVSLFWYQQALGQGPEFLTYFQNEAQLDKSGLPSDRFFAERPEGSVSTLKIQRTQQEDSAVYLCASSLQGGLGYEQYFGPGTRLTVT.

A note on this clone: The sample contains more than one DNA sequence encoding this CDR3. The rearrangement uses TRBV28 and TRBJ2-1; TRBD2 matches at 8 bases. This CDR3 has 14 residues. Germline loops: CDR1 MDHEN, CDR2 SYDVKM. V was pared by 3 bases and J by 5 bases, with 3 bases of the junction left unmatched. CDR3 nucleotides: TGTGCCAGCAGTTTCCGGGGGGGGAACAATGAGCAGTTCTTC. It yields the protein CASSFRGGNNEQFF.

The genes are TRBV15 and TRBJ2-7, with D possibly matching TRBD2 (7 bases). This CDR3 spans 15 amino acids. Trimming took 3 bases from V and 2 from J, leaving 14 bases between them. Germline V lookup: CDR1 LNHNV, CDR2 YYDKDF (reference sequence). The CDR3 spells CATSSRGGGTYEQYF. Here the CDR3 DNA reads TGTGCCACCAGCAGTAGGGGGGGAGGCACCTACGAGCAGTACTTC.

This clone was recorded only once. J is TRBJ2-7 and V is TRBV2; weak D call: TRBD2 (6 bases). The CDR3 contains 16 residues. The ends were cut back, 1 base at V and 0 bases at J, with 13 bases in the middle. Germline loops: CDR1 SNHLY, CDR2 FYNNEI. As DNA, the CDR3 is TGTGCCAGCAGTGAAGGATGGGGCGGGGACTCCTACGAGCAGTACTTC. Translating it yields CASSEGWGGDSYEQYF.

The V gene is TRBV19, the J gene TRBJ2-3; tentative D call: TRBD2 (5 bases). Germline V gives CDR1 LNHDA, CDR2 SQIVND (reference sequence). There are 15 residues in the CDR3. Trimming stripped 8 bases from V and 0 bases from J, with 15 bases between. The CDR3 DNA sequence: TGTGCCAGTCAGATCGACGGGGAAAGCACAGATACGCAGTATTTT. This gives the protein CASQIDGESTDTQYF.

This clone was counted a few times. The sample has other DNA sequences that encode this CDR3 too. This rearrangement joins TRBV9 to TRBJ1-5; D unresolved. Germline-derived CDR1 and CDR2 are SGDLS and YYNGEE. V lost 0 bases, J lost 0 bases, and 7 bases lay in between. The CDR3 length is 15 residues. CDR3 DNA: TGTGCCAGCAGCGTAGGAGGGAATAGCAATCAGCCCCAGCATTTT. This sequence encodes CASSVGGNSNQPQHF.

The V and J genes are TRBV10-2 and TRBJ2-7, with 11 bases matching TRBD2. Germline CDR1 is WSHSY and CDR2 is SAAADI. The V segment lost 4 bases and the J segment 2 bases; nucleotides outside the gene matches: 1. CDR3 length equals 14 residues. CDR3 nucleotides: TGCGCCAGCAGTGGACTAGCGGGACCCTACGAGCAGTACTTC. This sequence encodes CASSGLAGPYEQYF.